This T cell receptor beta chain was found in a study of blood T cell repertoires in COVID-19. Looking at the study overall: Specimens from acute and convalescent COVID-19 originated in the United States, Italy and Spain. PBMCs, B-cell-depleted T cells, or T cells were the source of the cDNA or gDNA that made up the material.

The CDR3 runs to 14 residues. Germline V gene data show CDR1 as LGHNA and CDR2 as YSLEER. Deletions cut 1 base from V and 0 bases from J, with 6 bases between. Original methodology: For nucleated cells, counts were estimated from reference gene primer amplification. Measured with immunoSEQ multiplex PCR; TCRdb has only the in-frame clones, and not every one. The V and J calls and clone size are taken from that table; D and trimming were inferred from the DNA. Among 150,000 to 200,000 clones listed, 75% to 85% were seen once. The chain carries TRBV4-3 and TRBJ1-2; no definite D call. Sequencing was performed on peripheral blood. The sequence was collected from a woman older than 75 with COVID-19, enrolled during active disease. In nucleotides, the CDR3 is TGCGCCAGCAGCCAAGCCGCGACTAACTATGGCTACACCTTC. This encodes CASSQAATNYGYTF.